The rows below give T cell receptor beta chains drawn from one sample of a study of T cell repertoires in cytomegalovirus infection. TCRdb re-analysed the reads in MiXCR, keeping a single row per CDR3 protein. In the table there are some 700,000 distinct CDR3 sequences, 30% to 40% of which are singletons. What these receptors recognize is not known. The sequencing here drew on cultured PBMCs, taken from culture after CMV antigen stimulation. The origin of the receptors is a human donor in good health (CMV status not recorded). Some clones in this sample may be carry-over from other donors' samples. Each CDR3 is given without its conserved first and last residue. The order of the fields is V gene, clone size, J gene, CDR3 protein. Clone size is given for some rows only: seen once, a few or many times, or a class if the clone is expanded.

v_gene: TRBV18
abundance: .
j_gene: TRBJ1-1
CDR3aa: ASSPVGKMNTEAF

v_gene: TRBV5-1
abundance: .
j_gene: TRBJ1-4
CDR3aa: ASRSGQGSNEKLF

v_gene: TRBV7-9
abundance: .
j_gene: TRBJ1-2
CDR3aa: ASSPSGTEMGYT

v_gene: TRBV10-3
abundance: .
j_gene: TRBJ2-1
CDR3aa: AIGLAASSYNEQF

v_gene: TRBV10-3
abundance: .
j_gene: TRBJ2-3
CDR3aa: AIGWQGQGDTQY

v_gene: TRBV27
abundance: few
j_gene: TRBJ2-1
CDR3aa: ASSYWTSGGNNEQF

v_gene: TRBV7-2
abundance: many
j_gene: TRBJ2-3
CDR3aa: ASSATSGSSDTQY

v_gene: TRBV19
abundance: many
j_gene: TRBJ1-4
CDR3aa: ASSSGGLGDEKLF

v_gene: TRBV7-2
abundance: few
j_gene: TRBJ2-1
CDR3aa: ASSPGATYNEQF

v_gene: TRBV7-2
abundance: .
j_gene: TRBJ2-7
CDR3aa: ASSLVRERYEQY

v_gene: TRBV2
abundance: .
j_gene: TRBJ1-5
CDR3aa: ASREGRNQPQH

v_gene: TRBV28
abundance: .
j_gene: TRBJ2-7
CDR3aa: ASSETSGASYEQY

v_gene: TRBV27
abundance: few
j_gene: TRBJ1-1
CDR3aa: ASSLYKPNTEAF

v_gene: TRBV19
abundance: .
j_gene: TRBJ2-1
CDR3aa: ASSMAGGGNEQF

v_gene: TRBV20-1
abundance: few
j_gene: TRBJ2-5
CDR3aa: SARISGSQETQY

v_gene: TRBV7-7
abundance: .
j_gene: TRBJ2-5
CDR3aa: ASSAILAGGPETQY

v_gene: TRBV2
abundance: .
j_gene: TRBJ2-7
CDR3aa: ASNVTGVGEQY

v_gene: TRBV7-2
abundance: many
j_gene: TRBJ2-3
CDR3aa: ASSLTSGGAWVTDTQY

v_gene: TRBV20-1
abundance: few
j_gene: TRBJ2-3
CDR3aa: SASPGGPGSQY

v_gene: TRBV18
abundance: .
j_gene: TRBJ2-7
CDR3aa: ASSPLSQGGEQY

v_gene: TRBV6-5
abundance: .
j_gene: TRBJ2-1
CDR3aa: ASSYFGSANNEQF

v_gene: TRBV2
abundance: .
j_gene: TRBJ2-5
CDR3aa: ASSGGPRMTQY

v_gene: TRBV7-9
abundance: few
j_gene: TRBJ2-1
CDR3aa: ASSSAGSGGYNEQF

v_gene: TRBV7-2
abundance: many
j_gene: TRBJ2-1
CDR3aa: ASSLVVTGASNEQF

v_gene: TRBV4-1
abundance: .
j_gene: TRBJ1-2
CDR3aa: ASSQDHRDDYGYT

v_gene: TRBV20-1
abundance: .
j_gene: TRBJ1-5
CDR3aa: SARKGQGGWSNQPQH

v_gene: TRBV5-6
abundance: few
j_gene: TRBJ1-5
CDR3aa: ASSFSPGGGQPQH

v_gene: TRBV28
abundance: .
j_gene: TRBJ2-1
CDR3aa: ASIPPGGYNEQF

v_gene: TRBV15
abundance: few
j_gene: TRBJ2-1
CDR3aa: ATSPAGGHNEQF

v_gene: TRBV7-2
abundance: many
j_gene: TRBJ2-5
CDR3aa: ASSLDAGGPGETQY

v_gene: TRBV6-4
abundance: .
j_gene: TRBJ1-4
CDR3aa: ASSDLTPKKLF

v_gene: TRBV6-5
abundance: few
j_gene: TRBJ2-3
CDR3aa: ASSYTGTSGTDTQY

v_gene: TRBV7-8
abundance: .
j_gene: TRBJ1-6
CDR3aa: ASSLTGSPLH

v_gene: TRBV7-8
abundance: .
j_gene: TRBJ2-7
CDR3aa: ASSPQLAPDHYEQY

v_gene: TRBV7-2
abundance: few
j_gene: TRBJ1-1
CDR3aa: ASSLVLYTEAF

v_gene: TRBV11-3
abundance: .
j_gene: TRBJ2-3
CDR3aa: ASSLGSVSTDTQY

v_gene: TRBV20-1
abundance: .
j_gene: TRBJ2-7
CDR3aa: SARDSLAPTYEQY

v_gene: TRBV4-1
abundance: .
j_gene: TRBJ2-5
CDR3aa: ASSQVGAPETQY

v_gene: TRBV12-3/TRBV12-4
abundance: once
j_gene: TRBJ2-5
CDR3aa: ASSRRTGRSETQY

v_gene: TRBV20-1
abundance: .
j_gene: TRBJ1-1
CDR3aa: SARSGGLNTEAF

v_gene: TRBV5-4
abundance: .
j_gene: TRBJ2-7
CDR3aa: ASSYGGAPGSEQY

v_gene: TRBV6-8
abundance: .
j_gene: TRBJ2-3
CDR3aa: ASSYSTPSGGRTDTQY

v_gene: TRBV12-3/TRBV12-4
abundance: few
j_gene: TRBJ2-2
CDR3aa: ASSLAGTGVGELF

v_gene: TRBV7-2
abundance: few
j_gene: TRBJ2-1
CDR3aa: ASSLDFVIVT

v_gene: TRBV19
abundance: .
j_gene: TRBJ2-7
CDR3aa: ASSIDPGTAGYEQY

v_gene: TRBV11-2
abundance: .
j_gene: TRBJ2-6
CDR3aa: ATSTDSGANVLT

v_gene: TRBV2
abundance: .
j_gene: TRBJ2-1
CDR3aa: ASSEEVAGNNEQF

v_gene: TRBV5-4
abundance: few
j_gene: TRBJ1-3
CDR3aa: ASRTQGSGSDTIY

v_gene: TRBV7-9
abundance: .
j_gene: TRBJ2-1
CDR3aa: ASSLVRPGGRDNEQF

v_gene: TRBV29-1
abundance: .
j_gene: TRBJ1-1
CDR3aa: SGRKRGTEAF

v_gene: TRBV15
abundance: .
j_gene: TRBJ1-6
CDR3aa: ATSRDRDRVSSPLH

v_gene: TRBV12-3/TRBV12-4
abundance: .
j_gene: TRBJ2-7
CDR3aa: ASSTSGRAEEQY

v_gene: TRBV5-1
abundance: .
j_gene: TRBJ2-1
CDR3aa: ASSYSDGQSYNEQF

v_gene: TRBV5-4
abundance: few
j_gene: TRBJ2-4
CDR3aa: ASSLDPLLVENIQY

v_gene: TRBV7-6
abundance: many
j_gene: TRBJ2-1
CDR3aa: ASISGPTHNEQF

v_gene: TRBV7-2
abundance: many
j_gene: TRBJ2-1
CDR3aa: ASSLAAVGEQF

v_gene: TRBV19
abundance: .
j_gene: TRBJ2-5
CDR3aa: ASRSLGTSGEETQY

v_gene: TRBV19
abundance: .
j_gene: TRBJ1-1
CDR3aa: ASSILDTNTEAF

v_gene: TRBV5-1
abundance: .
j_gene: TRBJ2-7
CDR3aa: ASSQSGTTYEQY